What follows describes a single T cell receptor beta chain. Its antigen is still unknown. Using immunoSEQ multiplex PCR, the repertoire was profiled, and TCRdb retains in-frame clones only, with some absent. The sample has fewer than 200,000 clones; 84% are singletons. V was clipped by 5 bases and J by 4 bases, with 5 bases between them. This CDR3 comprises 11 residues. Germline CDR1 and CDR2: MDHEN and SYDVKM. This record comes from a study of cytotoxic CD8 clonotypes in ibrutinib-treated CLL. Study at large: The cohort had around 10 relapsed/refractory and fewer than 16 treatment-naive patients, around 18 IGHV unmutated. Points from the study as a whole: Clonality at baseline surpassed age-matched healthy donors and tracked circulating CD8+ T-cell counts. Private clonotypes, not public ones, expanded at ibrutinib response.

This TCR came from a human donor with chronic lymphocytic leukemia. Sequenced material: PBMCs, taken after 24 months of ibrutinib treatment. This chain links TRBV28 with TRBJ1-1; the D gene is possibly TRBD1 (5 bases). In DNA form, the CDR3 reads TGTGCCAGCAGTGGGGGCACTGAAGCTTTCTTT. This sequence encodes CASSGGTEAFF.